The rows below give T cell receptor beta chains drawn from one sample of a study of T cell clusters in autoimmune cytopenias. Each CDR3 protein gets one entry in TCRdb, which reprocessed the multiplex PCR reads and gives no DNA. Its table lists about 12,000 distinct CDR3 sequences. The same specimen was also included in a second study, on T cell repertoires in aging, cancer and after chemotherapy.

The sample was peripheral blood. Receptors originate from a human donor in good health. CDR3s include the opening cysteine and the closing phenylalanine or tryptophan.

v_gene: TRBV13; j_gene: TRBJ1-2; CDR3aa: CASSLTSGTAGYTF
v_gene: TRBV19; j_gene: TRBJ2-1; CDR3aa: CASSLGTSGGHEQFF
v_gene: TRBV11-3; j_gene: TRBJ1-2; CDR3aa: CASSLGGDQGYTF
v_gene: TRBV19; j_gene: TRBJ1-5; CDR3aa: CASSIGTAGQPQHF
v_gene: TRBV30; j_gene: TRBJ2-1; CDR3aa: CACSLAGVPGGEQFF
v_gene: TRBV19; j_gene: TRBJ2-1; CDR3aa: CASREGSSYNEQFF
v_gene: TRBV19; j_gene: TRBJ1-4; CDR3aa: CASSMGTQKGGEKLFF
v_gene: TRBV6-1; j_gene: TRBJ2-3; CDR3aa: CASRWGAETDTQYF
v_gene: TRBV11-3; j_gene: TRBJ2-7; CDR3aa: CASSLVGGQGSYEQYF
v_gene: TRBV27; j_gene: TRBJ2-1; CDR3aa: CASSLVGGAGSSYNEQFF